The next 23 T cell receptor beta chains were all read from a single sample in a study of tumor and adjacent non-tumor tissue in lung cancer. The template was RNA from unsorted bulk tissue. Distant lung tissue was collected more than 3 cm away from the tumor edge. The library came from three nested PCR rounds adapted from ARM-PCR protocols. TCRdb re-called the multiplex PCR reads through MiXCR, storing one row per CDR3 protein. Of approximately 100,000 distinct CDR3 sequences in the sample, over 55% were seen once. Sequencing used distant non-tumor lung tissue. The origin of the receptors is a man between 60 and 75 years old with non-small cell lung cancer.

This clonotype appeared a few times. A read error may account for a junction end that differs from germline. The rearrangement links TRBV11-3 to TRBJ2-2; TRBD1 is a possible D gene (6 bases). The CDR3 spans 17 residues. Germline loops: CDR1 SGHNT, CDR2 YENEEA. CDR3 sequence (DNA): TGTGCCAGCAGCACCCCCCCCGGGACACCGAACACCGGGGAGCCGTTTTTT. This sequence encodes CASSTPPGTPNTGEPFF.

On this clonotype itself: Just one base apart from a much larger clone, this may be a read error. The chain combines TRBV5-1 with TRBJ2-1; D is tentatively TRBD1 or TRBD2 (5 bases each). Germline V gives CDR1 SGHRS, CDR2 YFSETQ. This CDR3 contains 14 residues. Trimming pared 4 bases from V and 9 bases from J, leaving 17 bases between. CDR3 loop: CASSGDLSAGEQFF. DNA for the CDR3: TGCGCCAGCAGCGGGGACCTCTCCGCCGGTGAGCAGTTCTTC. Complete variable domain (other parts from reference TRBV5-1 and TRBJ2-1): KAGVTQTPRYLIKTRGQQVTLSCSPISGHRSVSWYQQTPGQGLQFLFEYFSETQRNKGNFPGRFSGRQFSNSRSEMNVSTLELGDSALYLCASSGDLSAGEQFFGPGTRLTVL.

V is TRBV6-2 or TRBV6-3 and J is TRBJ2-6, with D perhaps TRBD1 (5 bases). V was cut by 8 bases and J by 11 bases, with 22 bases left in between. Germline V gene sequence: CDR1 MNHEY, CDR2 SVGEGT. The CDR3 spans 15 residues. In DNA, the CDR3 is TGTGCCAGCGTGAGAATCCCCGATGGGGCTGACGTCCTGACTTTC. Its protein is CASVRIPDGADVLTF.

On this clonotype: The junction shows a germline mismatch at one end, possibly a read error. The CDR3 sequence: CASVTSHVRSCEQYF. The CDR3 nucleotides are TGTGCCAGTGTGACGAGTCATGTTCGGTCCTGCGAGCAGTACTTC. J is TRBJ2-7 and V is TRBV6-1, with D unclear. Germline loops: CDR1 MNHNS, CDR2 SASEGT. The CDR3 length is 15 residues.

This clonotype was counted a single time. Being one base from a much bigger clone, this may be a read error. V is TRBV6-1 and J is TRBJ2-4, with 7 bases aligning to TRBD1. The germline CDR1 and CDR2 sequences are MNHNS and SASEGT. V was clipped by 8 bases and J by 5 bases; unmatched bases: 6. The CDR3 is made up of 13 amino acids. The CDR3, as DNA: TGTGCCAGCGCCGAAAGGGGGCAAAACATTCAGTACTTC. Translating it yields CASAERGQNIQYF.

There are many counts of this clonotype. The V gene is TRBV29-1, the J gene TRBJ2-1; 11 nucleotides line up with TRBD2. The V gene's germline CDR1 is SQVTM and CDR2 ANQGSEA. This CDR3 is built from 16 residues. J gave up 9 bases and V 6 bases, and 16 bases lay outside the gene matches. The CDR3 sequence is CSVKKGTSGRGGEQFF. The CDR3, as DNA: TGCAGCGTGAAGAAGGGGACTAGCGGTAGGGGGGGTGAGCAGTTCTTC.

This clonotype is medium-sized (0.01 to 0.1%) within its sample. The rearrangement joins TRBV11-2 to TRBJ2-1; D gene uncertain. Germline V gene lookup returns CDR1 SGHAT and CDR2 FQNNGV. This CDR3 contains 13 residues. V lost 0 bases, J lost 1 base, and 1 base lay in between. Here the CDR3 reads CASSLESYNEQFF. The DNA of the CDR3 is TGTGCCAGCAGCTTAGAGTCCTACAATGAGCAGTTCTTC. The variable domain in full, completed from reference TRBV11-2 and TRBJ2-1, reads EAGVAQSPRYKIIEKRQSVAFWCNPISGHATLYWYQQILGQGPKLLIQFQNNGVVDDSQLPKDRFSAERLKGVDSTLKIQPAKLEDSAVYLCASSLESYNEQFFGPGTRLTVL.

This clonotype was seen once. The rearrangement joins TRBV24-1 to TRBJ2-1, with TRBD1 as a possible D gene (5 bases). Germline V gene data show CDR1 as KGHDR and CDR2 as SFDVKD. Trimming took 2 bases from V and 13 from J, leaving 14 bases between them. The length of the CDR3 is 13 residues. CDR3 DNA sequence: TGTGCCACCAGTGATTCCACCTACAGGAACCAGTTCTTC. It is translated as CATSDSTYRNQFF.

Comment on this clonotype: A read error is possible here, since a much larger clone lies one base away. The rearrangement joins TRBV6-1 to TRBJ2-7; the match to TRBD1 covers 10 bases. The germline V gene encodes CDR1 MNHNS and CDR2 SASEGT. This CDR3 comprises 17 residues. The chain's CDR3 is CVSSPRTGGFRSYEQYF. In nucleotides, the CDR3 is TGTGTCAGCAGTCCACGGACAGGGGGTTTTAGGTCCTACGAGCAGTACTTC.

The V call is TRBV11-2, the J call TRBJ2-5; D may correspond to TRBD1 or TRBD2 (5 bases each). There are 16 residues in the CDR3. Trimming shortened V by 8 bases and J by 8 bases, and 27 bases separated the two germline ends. Germline CDR1 SGHAT, CDR2 FQNNGV. CDR3 bases: TGTGCCAGCGGCCCCCGTACTATCGGGGTGGGGGACACCCAGTACTTC. Translation gives CASGPRTIGVGDTQYF.

This clonotype has just one count. At one boundary the junction diverges from the germline segment, which might be a read error. The chain recombines TRBV5-4 with TRBJ2-1, with D possibly being TRBD2 (6 bases). The CDR3 sequence is 14 residues long. CDR1 and CDR2 from the germline V gene are SGHNT and YYREEE (reference sequence). CDR3 residues: CASSSMGLYNEEFF. In nucleotides, the CDR3 is TGTGCCAGCAGCTCAATGGGACTTTACAATGAGGAGTTCTTC.

This clonotype was recorded at least ten times. V gene TRBV7-9 combines with J gene TRBJ2-5, with a tentative D call TRBD1 (6 bases). V dropped 11 bases and J dropped 2 bases, with 18 bases sitting between them. The CDR3 has 14 residues. The germline V gene has CDR1 SEHNR and CDR2 FQNEAQ (reference sequence). CDR3: CAVEGHRVQETQYF. In DNA, the CDR3 is TGTGCCGTAGAAGGTCACAGGGTTCAAGAGACCCAGTACTTC.

The chain joins TRBV20-1 to TRBJ1-2; no firm D call. CDR3 size: 12 residues. V shed 6 bases and J shed 2 bases, with 10 bases lying between them. Germline V CDR1 and CDR2: DFQATT, SNEGSKA (reference sequence). The CDR3 loop is CSAPDWNYGYTF. As DNA, the CDR3 is TGCAGTGCGCCAGACTGGAACTATGGCTACACCTTC.

This clonotype occurred many times. The chain carries TRBV5-5 and TRBJ2-5; D tentatively reads TRBD1 or TRBD2 (5 bases each). The germline V gene encodes CDR1 SGHKS and CDR2 YYEKEE (reference sequence). V lost 0 bases to trimming and J lost 7 bases, with 13 bases between them. This CDR3 comprises 14 residues. The CDR3 bases are TGTGCCAGCAGCTTGGTTGGGGGTACAGCGACCCAGTACTTC. As protein: CASSLVGGTATQYF.

This clonotype was observed at least ten times. The chain employs TRBV6-2 or TRBV6-3 and TRBJ2-1; the match to TRBD1 covers 8 bases. The V segment lost 2 bases and the J segment 1 base; nucleotides outside the gene matches: 7. Germline V CDR1 and CDR2: MNHEY, SVGEGT. This CDR3 is 17 amino acids long. Here the CDR3 reads CASSYRTGKISYNEQFF. CDR3 in DNA: TGTGCCAGCAGTTACCGGACAGGGAAAATTTCCTACAATGAGCAGTTCTTC.

Remarks on this clonotype: An end of the junction differs from the germline gene, which may be a read error. This chain links TRBV12-3 or TRBV12-4 with TRBJ1-1; no definite D call. The length of the CDR3 is 12 residues. The CDR3 DNA follows: TGTGTCATCAGTAGGAGGAACACTGATGCTTTCTTT. Its translation: CVISRRNTDAFF.

CDR3 sequence reads: CSEWTDSEQFF. In DNA, the CDR3 is TGCAGCGAGTGGACTGACAGTGAACAGTTCTTC. V and J are TRBV29-1 and TRBJ2-1, with D possibly called TRBD1 or TRBD2 (5 bases each). The CDR3 is made up of 11 amino acids. Between the trimmed V and J ends, which lost 7 bases and 13 bases, there was a span of 17 bases. CDR1 and CDR2 (germline): SQVTM, ANQGSEA.

This clonotype has only a few counts. This chain links TRBV20-1 with TRBJ2-5, with TRBD2 identical over 9 bases. V lost 1 base to trimming and J lost 1 base; unmatched junction nucleotides: 13. The germline CDR1 and CDR2 sequences are DFQATT and SNEGSKA (reference sequence). The CDR3 contains 18 residues. The CDR3 loop reads CSARGRGGAWGPQETQYF. The CDR3 bases are TGCAGTGCTAGAGGTCGCGGGGGGGCTTGGGGCCCCCAAGAGACCCAGTACTTC.

Only a few counts were recorded for this clonotype. A much larger clone differs from this one at a single base, so this may be a read error. The chain employs TRBV4-1 and TRBJ2-7; TRBD1 agrees at 9 bases. CDR1 MGHRA and CDR2 YSYEKL come from the germline V gene. This CDR3 has 16 residues. DNA of the CDR3: TGCGCCATCAGCCAAGATTGGGGGACAGGGACCTACGAGCAGTACTTC. It translates to CAISQDWGTGTYEQYF.

A remark on this clonotype: One end of the junction varies from germline; a read error may be responsible. The J gene is TRBJ2-5, the V gene TRBV20-1; 13 bases align to TRBD2. CDR1 is DFQATT and CDR2 is SNEGSKA in the germline V gene (reference sequence). The CDR3 is made up of 17 amino acids. The DNA of the CDR3 is TGCAGTGCTCTCGGGACTAGCGGGGAGCTGTACCAAGAGACCCAGTACTTT. Translating gives CSALGTSGELYQETQYF.

The chain joins TRBV12-5 to TRBJ2-1, with TRBD2 matching 10 bases. CDR3 length equals 14 residues. V was pared by 6 bases and J by 12 bases, with 11 bases of the junction left unmatched. Per germline, CDR1 LGHNT and CDR2 FRNRAP. DNA for the CDR3: TGTGCTAGTGGCCAGCGGGGGGGAAGATCGGGGCAGTTCTTC. This sequence encodes CASGQRGGRSGQFF.

This clonotype occurred many times. This chain uses TRBV2 with TRBJ2-7, with D perhaps matching TRBD1 or TRBD2 (5 bases each). V lost 10 bases and J 0 bases, leaving 22 bases between the germline ends. In germline, CDR1 is SNHLY, CDR2 FYNNEI. This CDR3 spans 16 amino acids. CDR3 in amino acids: CATSSGTGGTSYEQYF. CDR3 nucleotide sequence: TGTGCCACCTCCTCCGGGACGGGTGGCACCTCCTACGAGCAGTACTTC.

This clonotype was detected once. Germline and junction disagree at one end, which may indicate a read error. The chain combines TRBV6-2 or TRBV6-3 with TRBJ1-5; tentative D call: TRBD1 (5 bases). This CDR3 is built from 13 residues. The germline CDR1 and CDR2 sequences are MNHEY and SVGEGT. The CDR3 region has the DNA TGTGCCAGCAGAGACAGTAGCAATCAGCCCCTGCATTTT. Encoded protein: CASRDSSNQPLHF.